Below, 16 T cell receptor beta chains from the same sample are listed, as sequenced in a study of Ad26.COV2.S vaccination and SARS-CoV-2 variants. Treatment noted: roughly 20 received Ad26.COV2.S at low or high dose, single or two shots; 5 received placebo; per-sample allocation not given. Collection of samples fell on day 63 after the first vaccine or placebo injection. Repertoires were generated with immunoSEQ multiplex PCR, while TCRdb's copy carries only in-frame clones and drops some. The sample shows about 460,000 clones, approximately 90% of them seen only once. Sequencing used peripheral blood, obtained in a trial of Ad26.COV2.S vaccine versus placebo. Receptors originate from a person aged 18 to 65 who received the Ad26.COV2.S COVID-19 vaccine or a placebo.

This clone was seen only once. This chain links TRBV7-2 with TRBJ2-1; the D call may be TRBD1 or TRBD2 (6 bases each). The CDR3 has 15 residues. With 1 base removed from V and 3 bases from J, the gap between germline ends came to 10 bases. Germline loops: CDR1 SGHTA, CDR2 FQGNSA. The CDR3 region is CASSLVGGYYNEQFF. CDR3 sequence (DNA): TGTGCCAGCAGCTTAGTCGGGGGCTACTACAATGAGCAGTTCTTC.

The rearrangement links TRBV30 to TRBJ1-6; D gene unclear. V was trimmed by 0 bases and J by 5 bases, leaving 11 bases between them. This CDR3 has 15 residues. Germline V gives CDR1 GTSNPN, CDR2 SVGIG (reference sequence). The CDR3 is CAWSVTGIHNSPLHF. The CDR3 nucleotides are TGTGCCTGGAGTGTAACCGGGATACATAATTCACCCCTCCACTTT.

The rearrangement links TRBV28 to TRBJ1-5; D not resolved. The germline CDR1 and CDR2 sequences are MDHEN and SYDVKM. The CDR3 extends over 15 amino acids. Trimming pared 2 bases from V and 0 bases from J, leaving 8 bases between. As DNA, the CDR3 is TGTGCCAGCAGTTTAAAGGGCTATAGCAATCAGCCCCAGCATTTT. It translates to CASSLKGYSNQPQHF.

The chain couples TRBV7-2 to TRBJ2-5, with D tentatively TRBD1 (5 bases). There are 17 residues in the CDR3. Germline V gene data show CDR1 as SGHTA and CDR2 as FQGNSA. V dropped 5 bases and J dropped 3 bases, with 22 bases sitting between them. The CDR3 protein is CASSPLAGIGRKETQYF. The CDR3 DNA sequence: TGTGCCAGCAGCCCCCTGGCAGGGATAGGCAGAAAAGAGACCCAGTACTTC.

The chain is built from TRBV2 and TRBJ2-3, with D uncertain. CDR1 is SNHLY and CDR2 is FYNNEI in the germline V gene. Trimming left V 7 bases short and J 2 bases short, with 16 bases between. This CDR3 region has 15 residues. Written as DNA, the CDR3 is TGTGCCAGCACTAGGACGTCAGTAAACACAGATACGCAGTATTTT. As protein: CASTRTSVNTDTQYF. The whole variable domain, remainder taken from reference TRBV2 and TRBJ2-3, is EPEVTQTPSHQVTQMGQEVILRCVPISNHLYFYWYRQILGQKVEFLVSFYNNEISEKSEIFDDQFSVERPDGSNFTLKIRSTKLEDSAMYFCASTRTSVNTDTQYFGPGTRLTVL.

The chain joins TRBV4-3 to TRBJ1-2; D possibly corresponds to TRBD1 (6 bases). The CDR3 is 14 residues long. Germline V lookup: CDR1 LGHNA, CDR2 YSLEER. The V gene lost 6 bases and the J gene lost 2 bases, with 13 bases spanning the gap. This CDR3 reads CASRPGQTNYGYTF. The CDR3 region has the DNA TGCGCCAGCAGACCCGGACAGACCAACTATGGCTACACCTTC.

The gene calls are TRBV5-1 and TRBJ2-1; D not certain. Germline V gives CDR1 SGHRS, CDR2 YFSETQ. Trimming took off 4 bases at V and 6 bases at J, with 8 bases between the two ends. The CDR3 runs to 12 residues. CDR3 sequence (DNA): TGCGCCAGCAGCATTATATCCAATGAGCAGTTCTTC. Its translation is CASSIISNEQFF.

J is TRBJ1-1 and V is TRBV11-2; the D is unclear. Trimming cost V 5 bases and J 5 bases, with 18 bases left between them. Germline V gene lookup returns CDR1 SGHAT and CDR2 FQNNGV. The CDR3 spans 15 residues. In DNA form, the CDR3 reads TGTGCCAGCAGCCCCGTTTTGGGCGAGGTGACTGAAGCTTTCTTT. Residues: CASSPVLGEVTEAFF.

This rearrangement joins TRBV2 to TRBJ1-6; 7 bases line up with TRBD1. The germline CDR1 and CDR2 sequences are SNHLY and FYNNEI. Unmatched junction bases numbered 12, after V lost 9 bases and J lost 4 bases. The CDR3 consists of 16 residues. The chain's CDR3 is CASRGGTVAYNSPLHF. DNA for the CDR3: TGTGCCAGTCGAGGGGGGACAGTGGCGTATAATTCACCCCTCCACTTT. Full variable domain (remainder filled in from reference TRBV2 and TRBJ1-6): EPEVTQTPSHQVTQMGQEVILRCVPISNHLYFYWYRQILGQKVEFLVSFYNNEISEKSEIFDDQFSVERPDGSNFTLKIRSTKLEDSAMYFCASRGGTVAYNSPLHFGNGTRLTVT.

This chain connects TRBV5-5 to TRBJ1-2, with unresolved D. Germline V lookup: CDR1 SGHKS, CDR2 YYEKEE (reference sequence). The CDR3 contains 17 residues. V lost 0 bases, J lost 4 bases, and 19 bases lay in between. The CDR3 reads CASSLEGWTVDPYGYTF. In DNA, the CDR3 is TGTGCCAGCAGCTTGGAGGGTTGGACGGTGGATCCCTATGGCTACACCTTC.

The rearrangement uses TRBV7-6 and TRBJ2-3, with a tentative D call TRBD2 (6 bases). The CDR3 covers 14 residues. CDR1 and CDR2 from the germline V gene are SGHVS and FNYEAQ. V shed 5 bases and J shed 7 bases, with 16 bases lying between them. CDR3 amino acids: CASSPERAAHTQYF. For the CDR3, the DNA is TGTGCCAGCAGCCCCGAGCGGGCCGCCCATACGCAGTATTTT.

The chain is built from TRBV28 and TRBJ2-7; D is uncertain. Germline-derived CDR1 and CDR2 are MDHEN and SYDVKM. V lost 4 bases, J lost 5 bases, and 9 bases lay in between. There are 12 residues in the CDR3. The CDR3 spells CASSSRGHEQYF. CDR3 sequence (DNA): TGTGCCAGCAGTTCCCGCGGTCACGAGCAGTACTTC.

The chain is built from TRBV25-1 and TRBJ1-1, with 9 bases lining up with TRBD1. Germline-derived CDR1 and CDR2 are MGHDK and SYGVNS. V shed 2 bases, J shed 0 bases, and the junction held 7 bases outside the gene matches. The CDR3 sequence is 17 residues long. CDR3 amino acids: CASSEKARQGVNTEAFF. DNA of the CDR3: TGTGCCAGCAGTGAAAAGGCCCGACAGGGGGTGAACACTGAAGCTTTCTTT.

This clone was seen more than once but under ten times. The V call is TRBV6-1, the J call TRBJ2-3; 10 nucleotides line up with TRBD2. Germline loops: CDR1 MNHNS, CDR2 SASEGT. The V gene end was trimmed by 2 bases and the J gene end by 2 bases; junction bases not matched to a gene: 4. This CDR3 spans 16 amino acids. CDR3 loop: CASSELAGGLTDTQYF. In DNA, the CDR3 is TGTGCCAGCAGTGAATTAGCGGGGGGCCTCACAGATACGCAGTATTTT.

The gene calls are TRBV18 and TRBJ2-2; no clear D gene. Between the trimmed V and J ends, which lost 6 bases and 4 bases, there was a span of 18 bases. Germline loops: CDR1 KGHSH, CDR2 LQKENI. CDR3 length equals 16 residues. The CDR3 DNA is TGTGCCAGCTCCGTAGCAACCTCACCGGGCACCGGGGAGCTGTTTTTT. This encodes CASSVATSPGTGELFF. The full variable domain, with the rest looked up from reference TRBV18 and TRBJ2-2, is NAGVMQNPRHLVRRRGQEARLRCSPMKGHSHVYWYRQLPEEGLKFMVYLQKENIIDESGMPKERFSAEFPKEGPSILRIQQVVRGDSAAYFCASSVATSPGTGELFFGEGSRLTVL.

The rearrangement uses TRBV19 and TRBJ2-3, with TRBD2 identical over 10 bases. CDR3 length: 13 residues. V shed 9 bases and J 4 bases; nucleotides not matched to a gene: 4. From germline, CDR1 is LNHDA and CDR2 SQIVND (reference sequence). Written as DNA, the CDR3 is TGTGCCAGCAGCGGGAGGGGTGCAGATACGCAGTATTTT. It specifies CASSGRGADTQYF.